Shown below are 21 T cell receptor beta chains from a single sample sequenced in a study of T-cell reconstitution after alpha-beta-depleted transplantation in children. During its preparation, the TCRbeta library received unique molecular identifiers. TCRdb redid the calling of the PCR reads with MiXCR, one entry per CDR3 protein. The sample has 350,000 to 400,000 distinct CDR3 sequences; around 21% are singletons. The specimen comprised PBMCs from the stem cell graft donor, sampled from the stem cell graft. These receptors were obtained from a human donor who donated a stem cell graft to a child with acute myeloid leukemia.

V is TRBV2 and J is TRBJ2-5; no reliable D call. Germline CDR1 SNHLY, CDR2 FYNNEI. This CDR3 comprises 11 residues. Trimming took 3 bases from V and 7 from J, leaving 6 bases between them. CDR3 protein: CASSDRTTQYF. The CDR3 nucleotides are TGTGCCAGCAGTGATCGTACGACCCAGTACTTC.

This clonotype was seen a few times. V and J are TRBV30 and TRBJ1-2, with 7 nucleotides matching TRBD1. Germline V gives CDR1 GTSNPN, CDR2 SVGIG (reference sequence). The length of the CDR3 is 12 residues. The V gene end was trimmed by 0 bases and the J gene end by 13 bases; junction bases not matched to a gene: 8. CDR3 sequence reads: CAWSVRERGPTF. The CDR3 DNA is TGTGCCTGGAGTGTACGAGAAAGGGGGCCCACCTTC.

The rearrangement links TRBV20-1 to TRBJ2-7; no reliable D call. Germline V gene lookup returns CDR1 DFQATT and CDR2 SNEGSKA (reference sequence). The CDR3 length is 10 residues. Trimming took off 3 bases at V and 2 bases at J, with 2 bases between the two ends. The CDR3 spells CSASPYEQYF. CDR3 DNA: TGCAGTGCTAGTCCCTACGAGCAGTACTTC.

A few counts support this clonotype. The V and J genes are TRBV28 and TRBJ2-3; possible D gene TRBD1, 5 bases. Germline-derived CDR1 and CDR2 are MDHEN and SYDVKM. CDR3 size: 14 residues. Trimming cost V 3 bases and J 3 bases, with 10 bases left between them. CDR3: CASSFTAGTDTQYF. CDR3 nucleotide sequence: TGTGCCAGCAGTTTCACCGCAGGGACAGATACGCAGTATTTT.

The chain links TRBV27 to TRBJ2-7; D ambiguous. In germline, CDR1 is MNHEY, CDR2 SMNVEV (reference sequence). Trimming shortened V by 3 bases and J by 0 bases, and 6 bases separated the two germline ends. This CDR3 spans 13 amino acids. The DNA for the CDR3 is TGTGCCAGCAGTTTGTTGGACTCCTACGAGCAGTACTTC. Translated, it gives CASSLLDSYEQYF.

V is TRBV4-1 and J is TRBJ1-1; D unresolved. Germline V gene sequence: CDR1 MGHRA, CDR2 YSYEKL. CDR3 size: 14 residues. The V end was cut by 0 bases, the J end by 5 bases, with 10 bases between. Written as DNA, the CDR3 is TGCGCCAGCAGCCAAGAGAGAGGGCTGACTGAAGCTTTCTTT. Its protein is CASSQERGLTEAFF.

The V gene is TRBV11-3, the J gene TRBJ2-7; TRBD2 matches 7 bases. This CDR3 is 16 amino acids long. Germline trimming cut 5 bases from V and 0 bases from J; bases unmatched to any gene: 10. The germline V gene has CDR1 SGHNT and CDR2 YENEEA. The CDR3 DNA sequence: TGTGCCAGCAGCCTTAGAGCTAGCGGTCACTCCTACGAGCAGTACTTC. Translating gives CASSLRASGHSYEQYF.

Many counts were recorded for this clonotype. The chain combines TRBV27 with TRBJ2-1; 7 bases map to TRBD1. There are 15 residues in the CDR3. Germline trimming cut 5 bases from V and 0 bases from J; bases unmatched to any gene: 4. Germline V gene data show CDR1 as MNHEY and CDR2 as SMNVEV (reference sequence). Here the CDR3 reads CASSLDRDSYNEQFF. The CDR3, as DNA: TGTGCCAGCAGTCTCGACAGGGACTCCTACAATGAGCAGTTCTTC.

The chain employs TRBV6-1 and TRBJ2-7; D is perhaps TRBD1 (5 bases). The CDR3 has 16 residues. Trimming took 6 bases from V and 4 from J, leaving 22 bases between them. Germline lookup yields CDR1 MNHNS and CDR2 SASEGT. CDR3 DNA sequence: TGTGCCAGCAGACCCGGACAACTCACGACTCCTTACGAGCAGTACTTC. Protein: CASRPGQLTTPYEQYF.

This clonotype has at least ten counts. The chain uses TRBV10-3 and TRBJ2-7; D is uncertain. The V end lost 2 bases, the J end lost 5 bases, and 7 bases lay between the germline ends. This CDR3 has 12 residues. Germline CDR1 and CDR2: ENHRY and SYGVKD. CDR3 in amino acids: CAISEVLHEQYF. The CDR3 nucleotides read TGTGCCATCAGTGAGGTCCTGCACGAGCAGTACTTC.

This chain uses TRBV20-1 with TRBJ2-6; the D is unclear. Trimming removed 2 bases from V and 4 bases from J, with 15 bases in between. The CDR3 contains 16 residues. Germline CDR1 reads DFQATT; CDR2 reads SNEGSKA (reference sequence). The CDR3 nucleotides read TGCAGTGCTAGAACGAGACCTCCTGTGGGGGCCAACGTCCTGACTTTC. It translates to CSARTRPPVGANVLTF.

The chain's CDR3 is CSVAREEEQYF. The CDR3, as DNA: TGCAGCGTTGCGCGAGAGGAAGAGCAGTACTTC. The rearrangement links TRBV29-1 to TRBJ2-7; no reliable D call. This CDR3 has 11 amino acids. The germline V and J ends were trimmed by 4 bases and 7 bases, with 11 bases remaining between them. Germline loops: CDR1 SQVTM, CDR2 ANQGSEA.

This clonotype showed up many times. Here the CDR3 reads CASSAFWREYRNEQFF. The CDR3 DNA sequence: TGTGCCAGCAGTGCCTTTTGGCGGGAGTATCGCAATGAGCAGTTCTTC. The chain carries TRBV12-3 or TRBV12-4 and TRBJ2-1, with 7 bases lining up with TRBD2. The CDR3 spans 16 residues. J gave up 6 bases and V 5 bases, and 13 bases lay outside the gene matches.

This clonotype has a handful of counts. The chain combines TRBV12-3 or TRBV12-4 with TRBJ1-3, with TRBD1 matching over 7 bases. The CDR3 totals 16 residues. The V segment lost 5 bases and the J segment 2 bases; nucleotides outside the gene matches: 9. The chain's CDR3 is CASSPRSGTAGNTIYF. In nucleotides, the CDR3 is TGTGCCAGCAGTCCTAGATCCGGGACAGCTGGAAACACCATATATTTT.

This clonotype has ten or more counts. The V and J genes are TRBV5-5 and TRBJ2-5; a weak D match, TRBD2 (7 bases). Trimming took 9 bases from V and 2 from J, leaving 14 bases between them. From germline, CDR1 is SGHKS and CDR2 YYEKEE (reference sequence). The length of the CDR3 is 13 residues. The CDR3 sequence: CATGGHLQETQYF. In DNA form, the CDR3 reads TGTGCCACGGGGGGACACCTTCAAGAGACCCAGTACTTC.

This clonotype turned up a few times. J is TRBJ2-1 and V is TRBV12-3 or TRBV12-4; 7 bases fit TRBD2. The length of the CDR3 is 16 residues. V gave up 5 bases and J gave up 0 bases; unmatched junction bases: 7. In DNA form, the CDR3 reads TGTGCCAGCAGTCCACTAGCGTATCGCTCCTACAATGAGCAGTTCTTC. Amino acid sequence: CASSPLAYRSYNEQFF.

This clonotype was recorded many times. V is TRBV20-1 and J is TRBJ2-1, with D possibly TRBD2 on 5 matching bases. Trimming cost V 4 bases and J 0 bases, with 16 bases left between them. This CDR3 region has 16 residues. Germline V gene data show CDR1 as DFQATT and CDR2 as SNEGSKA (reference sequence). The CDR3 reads CSANSIASSSYNEQFF. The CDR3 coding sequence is TGCAGTGCTAACTCCATAGCGTCAAGCTCCTACAATGAGCAGTTCTTC.

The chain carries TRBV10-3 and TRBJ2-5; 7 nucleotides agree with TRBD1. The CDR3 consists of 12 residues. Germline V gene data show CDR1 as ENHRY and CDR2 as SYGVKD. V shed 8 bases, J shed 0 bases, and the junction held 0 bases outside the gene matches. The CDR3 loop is CAIGQDQETQYF. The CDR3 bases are TGTGCCATCGGACAGGACCAAGAGACCCAGTACTTC.

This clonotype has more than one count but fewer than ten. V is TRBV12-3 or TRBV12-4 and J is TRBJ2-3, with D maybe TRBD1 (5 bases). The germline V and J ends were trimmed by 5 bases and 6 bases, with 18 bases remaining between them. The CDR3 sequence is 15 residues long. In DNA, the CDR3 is TGTGCCAGCAGTCGCTCTGGCTACGGACACGATACGCAGTATTTT. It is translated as CASSRSGYGHDTQYF.

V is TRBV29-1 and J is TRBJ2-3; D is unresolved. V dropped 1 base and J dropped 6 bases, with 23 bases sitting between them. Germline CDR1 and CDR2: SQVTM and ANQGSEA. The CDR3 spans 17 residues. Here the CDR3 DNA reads TGCAGCGTTGAAGTCCCGCTGGGTCCATCAAAATGGGATACGCAGTATTTT. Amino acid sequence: CSVEVPLGPSKWDTQYF.

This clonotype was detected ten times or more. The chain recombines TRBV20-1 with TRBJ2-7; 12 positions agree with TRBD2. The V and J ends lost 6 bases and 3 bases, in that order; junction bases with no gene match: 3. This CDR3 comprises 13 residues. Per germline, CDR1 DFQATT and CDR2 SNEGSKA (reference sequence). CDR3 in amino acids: CSARTSGIYEQYF. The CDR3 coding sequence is TGCAGTGCCAGGACTAGCGGGATCTACGAGCAGTACTTC.